This passage covers 26 T cell receptor beta chains from one sample sequenced in a study of cytomegalovirus exposure and HLA in healthy donors. In the PCR, 60 Vbeta and 13 Jbeta primers were used. Some clones are missing from TCRdb's copy, which holds only in-frame ones; the method was immunoSEQ multiplex PCR. The data show about 97,000 clones, roughly 79% seen once. Sequencing input: PBMCs. Receptors were obtained from a man aged 40-55 years in good health and CMV-seronegative.

This chain links TRBV5-1 with TRBJ1-2; D possibly corresponds to TRBD1 (5 bases). The V gene's germline CDR1 is SGHRS and CDR2 YFSETQ. The V gene lost 1 base and the J gene lost 8 bases, with 9 bases spanning the gap. The CDR3 runs to 12 residues. CDR3 loop: CASSLQQGGYTF. In nucleotides, the CDR3 is TGCGCCAGCAGCTTGCAGCAGGGAGGCTACACCTTC.

The gene calls are TRBV10-1 and TRBJ2-5, with D possibly being TRBD2 (6 bases). Trimming pared 2 bases from V and 0 bases from J, leaving 10 bases between. CDR1 and CDR2 from the germline V gene are WNHNN and SYGVQD (reference sequence). This CDR3 has 15 amino acids. CDR3 coding DNA: TGCGCCAGCAGTGAGCGTAGCGGCAACCAAGAGACCCAGTACTTC. This codes for CASSERSGNQETQYF.

This clone was counted a few times. Other DNA sequences in this sample translate to the same CDR3. This chain uses TRBV5-1 with TRBJ1-6; TRBD1 agrees at 9 bases. This CDR3 contains 16 residues. Unmatched junction bases numbered 7, after V lost 4 bases and J lost 5 bases. Germline-derived CDR1 and CDR2 are SGHRS and YFSETQ. Here the CDR3 reads CASSPQGALNNSPLHF. In DNA, the CDR3 is TGCGCCAGCAGCCCACAGGGGGCCCTTAATAATTCACCCCTCCACTTT.

The J gene is TRBJ2-7, the V gene TRBV6-1; the match to TRBD1 covers 9 bases. Germline V lookup: CDR1 MNHNS, CDR2 SASEGT. The CDR3 totals 15 residues. J lost 9 bases, V lost 7 bases, and 16 bases had no gene match. In DNA, the CDR3 is TGTGCCAGCAATCCATGGGACAGGGACTCCCGCGGGCAGTACGTC. Its translation is CASNPWDRDSRGQYV.

J is TRBJ2-1 and V is TRBV19, with 7 nucleotides matching TRBD1. Germline CDR1 and CDR2: LNHDA and SQIVND (reference sequence). This CDR3 is 14 amino acids long. V trimming: 9 bases; J trimming: 5 bases; junction bases outside the gene matches: 10. As DNA, the CDR3 is TGTGCCAGCTCCCCAGGGGACAGCCACAATGAGCAGTTCTTC. It translates to CASSPGDSHNEQFF.

The chain joins TRBV6-5 to TRBJ2-3, with D unresolved. CDR3 length: 13 amino acids. With 2 bases removed from V and 1 base from J, the gap between germline ends came to 4 bases. Per the germline V gene, CDR1 is MNHEY and CDR2 is SVGAGI. In nucleotides, the CDR3 is TGTGCCAGCAGTTACCCGGGCACAGATACGCAGTATTTT. The encoded protein is CASSYPGTDTQYF.

The rearrangement joins TRBV10-3 to TRBJ2-5, with D maybe TRBD2 (5 bases). The CDR3 sequence is 15 residues long. Germline V lookup: CDR1 ENHRY, CDR2 SYGVKD. V was trimmed by 0 bases and J by 5 bases, leaving 13 bases between them. This CDR3 is CAISESIGGWETQYF. CDR3 nucleotides: TGTGCCATCAGTGAGTCGATCGGAGGTTGGGAGACCCAGTACTTC.

V gene TRBV7-9 combines with J gene TRBJ1-2; weak D call: TRBD1 (5 bases). With 5 bases removed from V and 10 bases from J, the gap between germline ends came to 14 bases. This CDR3 has 12 residues. Germline V lookup: CDR1 SEHNR, CDR2 FQNEAQ (reference sequence). The CDR3, as DNA: TGTGCCAGCAGCCCCCCCCAGGGCCCCTACACCTTC. It yields the protein CASSPPQGPYTF.

The gene calls are TRBV21-1 and TRBJ2-5; TRBD2, as called in the table, went unchecked against the DNA. TRBV21-1 is designated a pseudogene. The length of the CDR3 is 16 residues. CDR3 nucleotides: TGTGCCAGCAGCAAAACCGTAGCGCCGTACCAAGAGACCCAGTACTTC. This codes for CASSKTVAPYQETQYF.

CDR3 in DNA: TGTGCCTGGGGGCGTAATGAGCAGTTCTTC. Translated: CAWGRNEQFF. The chain has TRBV30 and TRBJ2-1; D unresolved. V was cut by 5 bases and J by 7 bases, with 6 bases left in between. There are 10 residues in the CDR3. From germline, CDR1 is GTSNPN and CDR2 SVGIG (reference sequence).

This chain links TRBV5-1 with TRBJ1-2; no firm D call. The germline V gene has CDR1 SGHRS and CDR2 YFSETQ. The length of the CDR3 is 13 residues. V dropped 5 bases and J dropped 2 bases, with 10 bases sitting between them. CDR3 in amino acids: CASRVGTNYGYTF. The CDR3, as DNA: TGCGCCAGCAGGGTGGGCACGAACTATGGCTACACCTTC.

This chain joins TRBV5-1 and TRBJ1-2; D gene ambiguous. The CDR3 extends over 12 amino acids. In germline, CDR1 is SGHRS, CDR2 YFSETQ. V lost 4 bases and J 8 bases, leaving 12 bases between the germline ends. CDR3 sequence reads: CASSEARGGYTF. In DNA, the CDR3 is TGCGCCAGCAGCGAGGCGAGAGGAGGCTACACCTTC.

The rearrangement uses TRBV28 and TRBJ1-5, with TRBD1 matching 7 bases. This CDR3 contains 14 residues. Trimming took 5 bases from V and 6 from J; bases not matched to a gene: 7. The germline V gene has CDR1 MDHEN and CDR2 SYDVKM. The CDR3 spells CASSLEGAGQPQHF. The CDR3 region has the DNA TGTGCCAGCAGTCTTGAGGGGGCGGGTCAGCCCCAGCATTTT.

The rearrangement joins TRBV6-1 to TRBJ2-5, with TRBD1 matching 10 bases. The last part of the DNA fits TRBJ2-7 better; the J call may be wrong. Germline CDR1 and CDR2: MNHNS and SASEGT. The CDR3 length is 14 residues. Here the CDR3 reads CASTAGTGVFEQYF. Written as DNA, the CDR3 is TGTGCCAGCACAGCCGGGACAGGGGTCTTCGAGCAGTACTTC.

There are a few counts of this clone. The chain couples TRBV10-2 to TRBJ2-3, with 10 bases lining up with TRBD2. Per the germline V gene, CDR1 is WSHSY and CDR2 is SAAADI. This CDR3 has 15 amino acids. The J segment lost 6 bases and the V segment lost 6 bases, leaving 9 bases of the junction unmatched. The CDR3 is CASRVQAGGADTQYF. The CDR3 region has the DNA TGCGCCAGCAGAGTACAAGCGGGGGGGGCGGATACGCAGTATTTT.

The rearrangement links TRBV18 to TRBJ1-2; TRBD1 might be the D (5 bases). Per germline, CDR1 KGHSH and CDR2 LQKENI. The V end was cut by 4 bases, the J end by 2 bases, with 14 bases between. CDR3 length: 15 amino acids. The CDR3 DNA sequence: TGTGCCAGCTCACTGGGGGGAGCGTCGAACTATGGCTACACCTTC. Amino acids: CASSLGGASNYGYTF.

Only a few counts were recorded for this clone. The rearrangement links TRBV5-1 to TRBJ1-3; tentative D call: TRBD1 (6 bases). CDR3 length: 14 amino acids. Germline CDR1 reads SGHRS; CDR2 reads YFSETQ. Trimming removed 4 bases at V and 0 bases at J, with 8 bases between. CDR3 sequence: CASSPQGSGNTIYF. The CDR3 nucleotides read TGCGCCAGCAGCCCACAGGGCTCTGGAAACACCATATATTTT.

The V call is TRBV7-2, the J call TRBJ2-3; the match to TRBD2 covers 8 bases. This CDR3 contains 19 residues. In germline, CDR1 is SGHTA, CDR2 FQGNSA. The V segment lost 5 bases and the J segment 0 bases; nucleotides outside the gene matches: 16. CDR3 loop: CASSLTGVAGITSTDTQYF. Written as DNA, the CDR3 is TGTGCCAGCAGCCTCACCGGGGTAGCGGGGATCACTAGCACAGATACGCAGTATTTT.

The rearrangement links TRBV25-1 to TRBJ2-3; no clear D. The CDR3 is 13 amino acids. Trimming pared 6 bases from V and 4 bases from J, leaving 11 bases between. The germline V gene encodes CDR1 MGHDK and CDR2 SYGVNS. This CDR3 reads CASSPNLADTQYF. The CDR3 bases are TGTGCCAGCAGCCCTAACTTGGCAGATACGCAGTATTTT.

The V call is TRBV30, the J call TRBJ1-1, with D perhaps TRBD1 (6 bases). Trimming stripped 3 bases from V and 5 bases from J, with 13 bases between. This CDR3 has 13 residues. Germline V gene data show CDR1 as GTSNPN and CDR2 as SVGIG (reference sequence). As DNA, the CDR3 is TGTGCCTGGAGCCCGGGGGGGCGGACTGAAGCTTTCTTT. Encoded protein: CAWSPGGRTEAFF.

This clone was picked up a small number of times. This chain connects TRBV4-1 to TRBJ1-5; TRBD1 is a possible D gene (6 bases). This CDR3 comprises 16 residues. CDR1 MGHRA and CDR2 YSYEKL come from the germline V gene. V was pared by 1 base and J by 4 bases, with 14 bases between. CDR3 coding DNA: TGCGCCAGCAGCCAAGGAGGGGGTCCCTTAAATCAGCCCCAGCATTTT. Translation: CASSQGGGPLNQPQHF.

The rearrangement links TRBV19 to TRBJ1-1, with 9 bases that match TRBD1. The CDR3 sequence is 15 residues long. Trimming cost V 5 bases and J 1 base; bases outside gene matches: 5. The germline gives CDR1 LNHDA, CDR2 SQIVND (reference sequence). The CDR3 DNA reads TGTGCCAGTAGTCCCTGGGGACAGGGGAACACTGAAGCTTTCTTT. Translating it yields CASSPWGQGNTEAFF.

This chain joins TRBV6-1 and TRBJ2-7; 9 bases fit TRBD1. The V gene end was trimmed by 5 bases and the J gene end by 3 bases; junction bases not matched to a gene: 2. CDR3 length equals 13 residues. Germline CDR1 is MNHNS and CDR2 is SASEGT. The CDR3 here is CASSSTGGYEQYF. Written as DNA, the CDR3 is TGTGCCAGCAGTTCGACAGGGGGCTACGAGCAGTACTTC.

This chain connects TRBV6-9 to TRBJ1-2; TRBD1 is a possible D gene (5 bases). Germline loops: CDR1 MNHGY, CDR2 SVAAGI. Deletions cut 8 bases from V and 10 bases from J, with 26 bases between. The CDR3 loop spans 15 amino acids. The CDR3 here is CASSLIGELGRIYTF. In nucleotides, the CDR3 is TGTGCCAGCTCCCTCATAGGGGAACTCGGCAGGATCTACACCTTC.

This clone has a handful of counts. The chain carries TRBV2 and TRBJ1-2; 9 positions match TRBD1. Trimming removed 6 bases from V and 7 bases from J; junction bases left unmatched: 6. This CDR3 comprises 13 residues. Germline V lookup: CDR1 SNHLY, CDR2 FYNNEI. CDR3 protein: CASSEQGARGYTF. DNA of the CDR3: TGTGCCAGCAGCGAACAGGGGGCGCGTGGCTACACCTTC.

This clone has a handful of counts. Here the CDR3 DNA reads TGTGCCTGGAGCGTTCTAGCGGGGGGGTTCGATGAGCAGTTCTTC. Translation: CAWSVLAGGFDEQFF. The rearrangement joins TRBV30 to TRBJ2-1, with TRBD2 matching 12 bases. The CDR3 is 15 amino acids. From germline, CDR1 is GTSNPN and CDR2 SVGIG (reference sequence). Trimming took 3 bases from V and 8 from J; bases not matched to a gene: 8.